This TCR beta chain was observed in a study of T cells in Graves' hyperthyroidism and ophthalmopathy (dated by TCRdb to between 2018 and 2021). About the study as a whole: Peripheral blood was sampled at the time of initial diagnosis, prior to any treatment. TCR V-J signatures able to tell the groups apart were searched for in a discovery cohort of approximately 95 patients, of whom under 45 had Graves' ophthalmopathy and roughly 59 had stable Graves' hyperthyroidism. In roughly six Graves' hyperthyroidism patients, the study also compared T-cell repertoires from thyroid tissue with T-cell repertoires from blood. The 100 discovery patients were randomly split 7:3 into training and test sets. Whether ophthalmopathy could be predicted prospectively was tested in an independent validation cohort made up of under 20 hyperthyroidism patients plus 17 patients who later progressed to ophthalmopathy. The paper describes TCR Vbeta CDR3 sequencing of 135 peripheral blood samples, made up of some 42 ophthalmopathy patients, around 78 hyperthyroidism patients and around 17 progressor patients. After blood sampling, hyperthyroidism patients were treated with methimazole at a starting dose of 30 mg daily, and ophthalmopathy patients were treated with high-dose intravenous methylprednisolone. Overall study results and their limits: No statistical method was used to fix the sample size in advance, and group allocation was not hidden from the investigators. During validation, the model predicted progression to ophthalmopathy a median of approximately 6.5 months ahead of onset, with around 71% sensitivity and 72% to 80% specificity. Blood samples also contained most of the expanded thyroid clonotypes (frequency above 0.001), which suggests that blood repertoires may reflect thyroid immune responses. A model built on a 13 V-J signature distinguished ophthalmopathy from stable hyperthyroidism, reaching roughly 88% sensitivity and about 81% specificity in cross-validation and 80%/75% in testing.

Hyperthyroidism patients were aged 18 to 65 years and newly diagnosed, with disease duration of less than 2 months. Exclusion was applied to patients with uncontrolled infections, other autoimmune diseases, pregnancy or lactation. Diagnoses relied on clinical symptoms, serum thyroxine and TRAb, thyroid ultrasound and orbital computed tomography. Blood from progressor patients was drawn when they were first diagnosed with hyperthyroidism, before any ophthalmopathy symptoms appeared. Ficoll-Paque density gradient centrifugation was used to isolate PBMCs from 9.5 to 10 ml of fresh peripheral blood. Progressor patients were defined as those initially diagnosed with Graves' hyperthyroidism in whom ophthalmopathy developed during follow-up. Trizol reagent was used to extract total RNA, and RNA quality was then checked on an Agilent 2100 Bioanalyzer. This clonotype has ten or more counts. The antigen this receptor binds is unknown. Qualities for individual bases were not recorded, and no much larger clone is one base off.

Sequences SGHRS (CDR1) and YFSETQ (CDR2) are obtained from the germline V gene. V is cut by 2 bases and J by 5 bases, and the space between the germline ends is 14 bases. From its cysteine to its phenylalanine, the CDR3 spans 14 amino acids. Here the CDR3 DNA is all that survives: 42 bases in frame from base 1. TCR beta CDR3 regions were amplified from RNA transcripts. The TCR CDR3 was subjected to a first round of RT-PCR using the HTBI primer set and the Qiagen OneStep RT-PCR kit. A second multiplex PCR round built the libraries, followed by size selection and purification. Sequencing of the libraries was done on an Illumina HiSeq2000 using paired-end 100 bp reads. Per the source publication's procedure: SOAPnuke was used to process the raw data, removing reads that contained adapters or uncalled bases, had a mean Phred below 15, or lacked an exact match to the constant primer or identifier. High-quality paired reads were merged with COPE v1.2.5, and unique nucleotide sequences were defined as clonotypes. MiTCR v1.1 was used to align clonotypes to the IMGT TRBV, TRBD and TRBJ reference segments. The analysis included only V-J combinations with a frequency above 0.0001, which together covered 99% to 99.2% of the repertoires. The TCS score was defined as the ratio of F50 (clonal expansion) to E x V (chaos), calculated using BLOSUM62-based TCRdist between CDR3 peptides within each V-J. Welch's t-statistics and random forest reduced around 510 V-J features to 13, which were used in a naive Bayes classifier (R e1071). TCRdb's own reprocessing of the public reads used fastp at Q25 and MiXCR and kept productive beta chains. For every CDR3 protein sequence, its rows merge into one entry that carries the most common genes and DNA. The V and J calls were not made by the authors but by TCRdb's processing. For this sample the table gives some 350,000 distinct CDR3 sequences, of which around 16% were detected only once. Around a quarter of the sample is in the top ten clones.

This sequence was found in a woman in her late teens or twenties with Graves' hyperthyroidism that later progressed to Graves' ophthalmopathy. Sequenced sample: blood. The sequence is built from TRBV5-1 and TRBJ2-7; the D match is possibly TRBD1 or TRBD2, with 6 bases aligned in each. Here is the DNA: TGCGCCAGCAGCTTTACGGGGGCATTCAACGAGCAGTACTTC. Translated, it gives CASSFTGAFNEQYF.